These 28 T cell receptor beta chains originate from one sample sequenced in a study of cytomegalovirus exposure and HLA in healthy donors. Amplification used 60 Vbeta primers and 13 Jbeta primers. TCRdb keeps only in-frame clones here, not all; method: immunoSEQ multiplex PCR. Of 130,000 or so clones listed, under 85% are singletons. Sequenced sample: PBMCs. These receptors were collected from a young man in good health and CMV-seronegative.

In this sample, this clone turned up once. The chain links TRBV6-5 to TRBJ1-1; 7 bases are shared with TRBD1. The CDR3 runs 16 residues. Per the germline V gene, CDR1 is MNHEY and CDR2 is SVGAGI. J lost 1 base, V lost 2 bases, and 7 bases had no gene match. DNA for the CDR3: TGTGCCAGCAGTTACCAAAGGGACAGAAGGAACACTGAAGCTTTCTTT. Translating gives CASSYQRDRRNTEAFF.

V gene TRBV7-2 combines with J gene TRBJ2-6, with 9 nucleotides matching TRBD1. V was pared by 3 bases and J by 0 bases, with 6 bases of the junction left unmatched. Germline loops: CDR1 SGHTA, CDR2 FQGNSA. The CDR3 extends over 18 amino acids. The CDR3 coding sequence is TGTGCCAGCAGCTTCACCGGGACAGGGTTCTCTGGGGCCAACGTCCTGACTTTC. It codes for CASSFTGTGFSGANVLTF.

This clone was counted only a few times. The sample holds other DNA sequences that translate to the same CDR3. The chain joins TRBV7-8 to TRBJ2-7; 7 bases match TRBD1. The CDR3 has 14 residues. V lost 5 bases, J lost 2 bases, and 6 bases stayed unmatched. Germline assignment: CDR1 SGHVS and CDR2 FQNEAQ. The CDR3 DNA is TGTGCCAGCAGCCCCGGAGACAGGGCCTACGAGCAGTACTTC. Its protein product is CASSPGDRAYEQYF.

V usage is TRBV25-1 and J usage is TRBJ2-7, with TRBD2 as a possible D gene (5 bases). V dropped 4 bases and J dropped 3 bases, with 16 bases sitting between them. The CDR3 sequence is 15 residues long. Per the germline V gene, CDR1 is MGHDK and CDR2 is SYGVNS. DNA for the CDR3: TGTGCCAGCAGTGGTGCCGCGGGCCTTAGCTACGAGCAGTACTTC. Translated: CASSGAAGLSYEQYF.

V is TRBV10-3 and J is TRBJ2-7; unclear D gene. Per germline, CDR1 ENHRY and CDR2 SYGVKD. Trimming removed 0 bases at V and 6 bases at J, with 9 bases between. The CDR3 length is 13 residues. The CDR3 DNA sequence: TGTGCCATCAGTGAGTCGAACATGCTCGAGCAGTACTTC. Protein product: CAISESNMLEQYF.

This chain connects TRBV28 to TRBJ1-2, with D possibly matching TRBD1 (5 bases). The CDR3 spans 17 residues. CDR1 is MDHEN, CDR2 SYDVKM, per germline. V was cut by 3 bases and J by 4 bases, with 21 bases left in between. The CDR3 here is CASSFSPRQRKSYGYTF. The CDR3 nucleotides are TGTGCCAGCAGTTTCTCCCCCAGACAGCGAAAGTCCTATGGCTACACCTTC.

The rearrangement links TRBV28 to TRBJ2-7; 7 bases map to TRBD1. This CDR3 is 14 amino acids long. With 3 bases clipped from V and 5 bases from J, the junction kept 7 bases outside the gene matches. CDR1 is MDHEN, CDR2 SYDVKM, per germline. CDR3 DNA: TGTGCCAGCAGTTTTGGAAGGGGGCCGGACGAGCAGTACTTC. Translated, it gives CASSFGRGPDEQYF.

V and J are TRBV4-1 and TRBJ2-5; 9 nucleotides align to TRBD2. The CDR3 spans 17 residues. Per germline, CDR1 MGHRA and CDR2 YSYEKL. V lost 3 bases to trimming and J lost 3 bases; unmatched junction nucleotides: 11. The chain's CDR3 is CASSQTAGASGKETQYF. The CDR3 DNA follows: TGCGCCAGCAGCCAGACCGCCGGGGCTAGCGGGAAAGAGACCCAGTACTTC.

The chain couples TRBV19 to TRBJ2-7; 7 nucleotides align to TRBD1. The ends lost 3 bases at V and 1 base at J; junction bases unmatched: 0. The CDR3 is 13 amino acids. CDR1 and CDR2 from the germline V gene are LNHDA and SQIVND (reference sequence). CDR3 protein: CASSMTGSYEQYF. The CDR3 nucleotides read TGTGCCAGTAGTATGACAGGGTCCTACGAGCAGTACTTC.

The sample holds one count of this clone. The V gene is TRBV19, the J gene TRBJ2-1; D may be TRBD2 (5 bases). The germline V gene has CDR1 LNHDA and CDR2 SQIVND (reference sequence). Trimming stripped 3 bases from V and 5 bases from J, with 11 bases between. The CDR3 runs to 14 residues. CDR3 region: CASSISAVNNEQFF. CDR3 DNA sequence: TGTGCCAGTAGTATCTCAGCGGTAAACAATGAGCAGTTCTTC.

The chain employs TRBV9 and TRBJ2-1, with 10 positions matching TRBD2. The CDR3 is made up of 17 amino acids. The germline V gene encodes CDR1 SGDLS and CDR2 YYNGEE. V lost 0 bases and J lost 5; bases outside the gene matches: 8. The CDR3 DNA reads TGTGCCAGCAGCGTAGGGCCTTGGACTAGCGGCCACAATGAGCAGTTCTTC. Translating gives CASSVGPWTSGHNEQFF. Looking up the rest from reference TRBV9 and TRBJ2-1 gives the full variable domain: DSGVTQTPKHLITATGQRVTLRCSPRSGDLSVYWYQQSLDQGLQFLIQYYNGEERAKGNILERFSAQQFPDLHSELNLSSLELGDSALYFCASSVGPWTSGHNEQFFGPGTRLTVL.

This chain links TRBV4-3 with TRBJ1-2; the match to TRBD1 covers 9 bases. Per the germline V gene, CDR1 is LGHNA and CDR2 is YSLEER. This CDR3 contains 17 residues. With 0 bases clipped from V and 2 bases from J, the junction kept 7 bases outside the gene matches. CDR3 DNA sequence: TGCGCCAGCAGCCAAGATACTGGCACAGGGGGCAACTATGGCTACACCTTC. Its protein is CASSQDTGTGGNYGYTF.

This chain connects TRBV27 to TRBJ1-5; maybe TRBD1 (6 bases). CDR3 length equals 14 residues. In germline, CDR1 is MNHEY, CDR2 SMNVEV (reference sequence). V was clipped by 5 bases and J by 6 bases, with 14 bases between them. The CDR3 here is CASSQQGNSQPQHF. The DNA for the CDR3 is TGTGCCAGCAGTCAACAGGGTAATAGTCAGCCCCAGCATTTT.

V and J are TRBV25-1 and TRBJ2-2, with D possibly matching TRBD2 (7 bases). V lost 1 base and J 7 bases, leaving 10 bases between the germline ends. The CDR3 is 14 amino acids. The germline V gene encodes CDR1 MGHDK and CDR2 SYGVNS. CDR3 residues: CASSESGGHGELFF. The CDR3 DNA reads as TGTGCCAGCAGTGAATCGGGGGGCCACGGGGAGCTGTTTTTT.

As for this clone: An end of the junction differs from the germline gene, which may be a read error. The V gene is TRBV6-4, the J gene TRBJ1-5; D is uncertain. Germline V gene data show CDR1 as MRHNA and CDR2 as SNTAGT. The CDR3 covers 14 residues. The CDR3 nucleotides read TGTGCCAGCAGGATTGTCACTGTCAATCGGCCCCAGCATTTT. It codes for CASRIVTVNRPQHF.

The gene calls are TRBV18 and TRBJ2-7, with D perhaps TRBD2 (6 bases). This CDR3 contains 16 residues. Germline V gene lookup returns CDR1 KGHSH and CDR2 LQKENI. V gave up 4 bases and J gave up 4 bases, with 20 bases separating them. The DNA for the CDR3 is TGTGCCAGCTCACGCGGGACGCCTCAGTCTGGGTACGAGCAGTACTTC. It encodes CASSRGTPQSGYEQYF. Together with reference TRBV18 and TRBJ2-7, the CDR3 gives the full variable domain: NAGVMQNPRHLVRRRGQEARLRCSPMKGHSHVYWYRQLPEEGLKFMVYLQKENIIDESGMPKERFSAEFPKEGPSILRIQQVVRGDSAAYFCASSRGTPQSGYEQYFGPGTRLTVT.

The rearrangement joins TRBV28 to TRBJ1-3; 10 nucleotides align to TRBD1. CDR3 length: 17 residues. After removal of 2 bases from V and 7 bases from J, the junction contained 11 bases not matched to a gene. CDR1 is MDHEN and CDR2 is SYDVKM in the germline V gene. In DNA, the CDR3 is TGTGCCAGCAGTTTAGCGGGGTTGGGGACAGGGGTGAACACCATATATTTT. Translation: CASSLAGLGTGVNTIYF.

The chain links TRBV19 to TRBJ2-2; maybe TRBD2 (5 bases). V was cut by 3 bases and J by 6 bases, with 14 bases left in between. This CDR3 region has 15 residues. CDR1 and CDR2 from the germline V gene are LNHDA and SQIVND (reference sequence). The CDR3: CASSIGVPGPGELFF. CDR3 DNA sequence: TGTGCCAGTAGTATCGGGGTACCAGGCCCCGGGGAGCTGTTTTTT. The full variable domain, completed using reference TRBV19 and TRBJ2-2, is DGGITQSPKYLFRKEGQNVTLSCEQNLNHDAMYWYRQDPGQGLRLIYYSQIVNDFQKGDIAEGYSVSREKKESFPLTVTSAQKNPTAFYLCASSIGVPGPGELFFGEGSRLTVL.

CDR3: CASSQDPPQATNEKLFF. The DNA of the CDR3 is TGCGCCAGCAGCCAAGATCCCCCCCAGGCAACTAATGAAAAACTGTTTTTT. V gene TRBV4-1 combines with J gene TRBJ1-4; D is uncertain. Germline V CDR1 and CDR2: MGHRA, YSYEKL. V lost 0 bases to trimming and J lost 0 bases, with 11 bases between them. This CDR3 has 17 amino acids.

In its sample, this clone was seen a few times. This sequence joins TRBV4-3 and TRBJ1-4; TRBD1 might be the D (6 bases). V was trimmed by 4 bases and J by 2 bases, leaving 11 bases between them. Germline CDR1 reads LGHNA; CDR2 reads YSLEER. CDR3 length equals 15 residues. CDR3 residues: CASSPTGNTNEKLFF. Here the CDR3 DNA reads TGCGCCAGCAGCCCCACAGGGAATACTAATGAAAAACTGTTTTTT.

As concerns this clone: A read error may account for a junction end that differs from germline. V gene TRBV14 combines with J gene TRBJ1-1, with D tentatively TRBD1 (5 bases). The length of the CDR3 is 12 residues. Per the germline V gene, CDR1 is SGHDN and CDR2 is FVKESK. The CDR3 loop reads CASTQRGTEAFF. CDR3 coding DNA: TGTGCCAGCACCCAAAGGGGCACTGAAGCTTTCTTT.

The rearrangement links TRBV19 to TRBJ2-1; 11 bases are shared with TRBD2. CDR3 length: 14 amino acids. V gave up 5 bases and J gave up 6 bases; unmatched junction bases: 3. The germline CDR1 and CDR2 sequences are LNHDA and SQIVND (reference sequence). The DNA of the CDR3 is TGTGCCAGTAGTGTCGGGACTAGCGGCAATGAGCAGTTCTTC. Encoded protein: CASSVGTSGNEQFF.

The chain is built from TRBV30 and TRBJ2-7, with 7 bases aligning to TRBD2. Germline CDR1 reads GTSNPN; CDR2 reads SVGIG (reference sequence). The CDR3 runs 14 residues. The V gene end was trimmed by 4 bases and the J gene end by 2 bases; junction bases not matched to a gene: 8. This CDR3 reads CAWNEGGAPYEQYF. CDR3 sequence (DNA): TGTGCCTGGAACGAGGGAGGGGCTCCCTACGAGCAGTACTTC. The full variable domain, its missing parts supplied by reference TRBV30 and TRBJ2-7, is SQTIHQWPATLVQPVGSPLSLECTVEGTSNPNLYWYRQAAGRGLQLLFYSVGIGQISSEVPQNLSASRPQDRQFILSSKKLLLSDSGFYLCAWNEGGAPYEQYFGPGTRLTVT.

This clone showed up just once. The V call is TRBV23-1, the J call TRBJ1-1; TRBD1 aligns across 7 bases. TRBV23-1 falls under the ORF class, with uncertain function. The CDR3 sequence is 16 residues long. V lost 9 bases to trimming and J lost 0 bases; unmatched junction nucleotides: 13. CDR3 in DNA: TGCGCCAGGACAGGGCGACACAAAAAGATGAACACTGAAGCTTTCTTT. It codes for CARTGRHKKMNTEAFF.

The chain couples TRBV6-6 to TRBJ1-2; TRBD1 aligns across 9 bases. Germline V gives CDR1 MNHNY, CDR2 SVGAGI (reference sequence). V dropped 4 bases and J dropped 3; count of bases not matched to a gene: 6. The CDR3 runs 15 residues. CDR3 bases: TGTGCCAGCAGTTCACAGGGGGCGGGAGACTATGGCTACACCTTC. It translates to CASSSQGAGDYGYTF.

This clone turned up a few times. The V gene is TRBV2, the J gene TRBJ2-1; 11 bases fit TRBD2. V trimming: 5 bases; J trimming: 9 bases; junction bases outside the gene matches: 6. Germline CDR1 and CDR2: SNHLY and FYNNEI. The CDR3 extends over 14 amino acids. The chain's CDR3 is CASSYSGRVGEQFF. In nucleotides, the CDR3 is TGTGCCAGCAGTTATAGCGGGAGGGTCGGTGAGCAGTTCTTC.

This chain connects TRBV5-6 to TRBJ1-1, with D tentatively TRBD1 (6 bases). Germline V CDR1 and CDR2: SGHDT, YYEEEE. CDR3 length: 14 residues. Trimming left V 3 bases short and J 1 base short, with 10 bases between. This chain's CDR3 is CASSSTGWNTEAFF. The CDR3 DNA reads as TGTGCCAGCAGCTCAACAGGGTGGAACACTGAAGCTTTCTTT. Variable domain in full (rest from reference TRBV5-6 and TRBJ1-1): DAGVTQSPTHLIKTRGQQVTLRCSPKSGHDTVSWYQQALGQGPQFIFQYYEEEERQRGNFPDRFSGHQFPNYSSELNVNALLLGDSALYLCASSSTGWNTEAFFGQGTRLTVV.

This clone has more than one count but fewer than ten. V and J are TRBV29-1 and TRBJ2-3; 12 bases are a match to TRBD2. This CDR3 comprises 16 residues. Germline assignment: CDR1 SQVTM and CDR2 ANQGSEA. V was pared by 2 bases and J by 1 base, with 4 bases of the junction left unmatched. CDR3 bases: TGCAGCGTTGAAAGGTGGACTAGCGGGGGCACAGATACGCAGTATTTT. Translation: CSVERWTSGGTDTQYF.